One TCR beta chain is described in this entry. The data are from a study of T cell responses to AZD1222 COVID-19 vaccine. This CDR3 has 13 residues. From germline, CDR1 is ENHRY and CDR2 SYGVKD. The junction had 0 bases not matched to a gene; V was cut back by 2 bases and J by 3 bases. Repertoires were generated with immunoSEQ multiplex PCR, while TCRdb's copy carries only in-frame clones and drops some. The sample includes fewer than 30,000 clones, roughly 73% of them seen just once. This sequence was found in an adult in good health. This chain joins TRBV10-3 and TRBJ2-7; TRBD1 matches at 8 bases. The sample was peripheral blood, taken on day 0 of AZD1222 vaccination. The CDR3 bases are TGTGCCATCAGTGAGGGACAGGGCTACGAGCAGTACTTC. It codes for CAISEGQGYEQYF.